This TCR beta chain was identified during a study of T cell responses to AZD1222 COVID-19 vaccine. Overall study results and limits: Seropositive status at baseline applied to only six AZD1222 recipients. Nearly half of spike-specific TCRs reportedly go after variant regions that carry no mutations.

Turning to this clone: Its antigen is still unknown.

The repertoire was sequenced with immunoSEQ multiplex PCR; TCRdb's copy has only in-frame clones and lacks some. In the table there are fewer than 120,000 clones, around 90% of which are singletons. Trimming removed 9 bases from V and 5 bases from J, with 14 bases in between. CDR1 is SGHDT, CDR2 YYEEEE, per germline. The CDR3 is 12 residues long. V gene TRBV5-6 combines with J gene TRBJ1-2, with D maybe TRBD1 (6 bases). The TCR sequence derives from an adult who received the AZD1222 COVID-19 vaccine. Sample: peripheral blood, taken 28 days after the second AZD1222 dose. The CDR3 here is CANPGTLYGYTF. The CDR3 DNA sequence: TGTGCCAACCCCGGGACACTGTATGGCTACACCTTC.